This T cell receptor (beta chain) was sequenced during a study of molecular identifiers for immune sequencing clone quantification. General study findings and limits: Investigators reportedly could detect spiked Jurkat TCR RNA from one cell among approximately 930,000 naive cells.

CD8+CD4-CCR7+CD45RA+ cells were sorted as naive CD8 T cells. Germline V gives CDR1 SGHNT, CDR2 YENEEA. The CDR3 is made up of 13 amino acids. V was clipped by 5 bases and J by 5 bases, with 11 bases between them. This clonotype was seen many times. Its cognate antigen is unknown. Both previously described methods and listed TCR primers were employed to make bulk TCR libraries. A single record per CDR3 protein comes from TCRdb applying MiXCR to the PCR reads. The sample includes some 100,000 distinct CDR3 sequences, around 20% of them seen just once. Sequencing was carried out using naive CD8+ T cells from blood, with Jurkat cell RNA spiked in. Subset: FACS-sorted CD8+CD4-CCR7+CD45RA+ naive T cells. V is TRBV11-3 and J is TRBJ2-3, with D unclear. This sequence originates from a human donor in good health. Some libraries in this study had Jurkat cell RNA spiked in. The CDR3 spells CASSPPVEDTQYF. The DNA for the CDR3 is TGTGCCAGCAGCCCGCCGGTAGAAGATACGCAGTATTTT.